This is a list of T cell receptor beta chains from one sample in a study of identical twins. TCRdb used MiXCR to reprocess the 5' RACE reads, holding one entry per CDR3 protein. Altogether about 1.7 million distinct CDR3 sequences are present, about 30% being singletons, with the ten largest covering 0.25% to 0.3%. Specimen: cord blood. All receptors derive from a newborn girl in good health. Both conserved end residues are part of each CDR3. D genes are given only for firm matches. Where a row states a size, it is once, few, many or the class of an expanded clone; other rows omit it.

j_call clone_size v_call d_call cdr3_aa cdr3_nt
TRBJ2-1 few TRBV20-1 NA CSAQLASNEQFF TGCAGTGCCCAATTAGCGTCTAATGAGCAGTTCTTC
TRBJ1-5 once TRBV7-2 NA CASSLVSAFRNQPQHF TGTGCCAGCAGCTTGGTTTCGGCATTCCGCAATCAGCCCCAGCATTTT
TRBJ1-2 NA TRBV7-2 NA CASSFREGHGYTF TGTGCCAGCAGCTTCCGAGAAGGGCATGGCTACACCTTC
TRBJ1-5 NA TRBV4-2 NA CASSQVSGVGNQPQHF TGTGCCAGCAGCCAAGTATCAGGGGTAGGCAATCAGCCCCAGCATTTT
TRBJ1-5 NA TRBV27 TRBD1 CASNNRGRNQPQHF TGTGCCAGCAACAACAGGGGGCGTAATCAGCCCCAGCATTTT
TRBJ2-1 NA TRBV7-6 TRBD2 CASGTSGVYNEQFF TGTGCCAGCGGGACTAGCGGGGTCTACAATGAGCAGTTCTTC
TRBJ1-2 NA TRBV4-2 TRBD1 CASSHARDRGPYGYTF TGTGCCAGCAGCCATGCCCGGGACAGGGGGCCCTATGGCTACACCTTC
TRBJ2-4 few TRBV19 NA CASSGFTKENIQYF TGTGCCAGTAGTGGGTTCACGAAGGAAAACATTCAGTACTTC
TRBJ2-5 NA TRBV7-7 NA CASSPTGTTGMEQYF TGTGCCAGCAGCCCAACCGGGACAACCGGTATGGAGCAGTACTTC
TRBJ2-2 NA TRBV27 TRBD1 CASSLRGRGRDGELFF TGTGCCAGCAGTTTACGCGGCAGGGGGCGGGACGGGGAGCTGTTTTTT
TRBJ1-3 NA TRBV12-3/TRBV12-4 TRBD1 CASSSRDSYSGNTIYF TGTGCCAGCAGTTCCCGGGACAGTTACTCTGGAAACACCATATATTTT
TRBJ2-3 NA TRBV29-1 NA CSVDTEADTQYF TGCAGCGTAGATACAGAGGCGGATACGCAGTATTTT
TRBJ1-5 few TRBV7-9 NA CASSLMTGQPQHF TGTGCCAGCAGCTTGATGACAGGCCAGCCCCAGCATTTT
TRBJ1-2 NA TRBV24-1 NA CATSDLGETGNYGYTF TGTGCCACCAGTGATTTGGGCGAAACTGGTAACTATGGCTACACCTTC
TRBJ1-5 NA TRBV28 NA CASSLGNRPYQPQHF TGTGCCAGCAGTTTGGGGAACAGGCCATATCAGCCCCAGCATTTT
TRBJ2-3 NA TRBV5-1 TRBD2 CASSLTSGRGLTDTQYF TGCGCCAGCAGCCTGACTAGCGGGAGAGGGTTGACAGATACGCAGTATTTT
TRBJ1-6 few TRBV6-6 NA CASSYSEEGSYNSPLHF TGTGCCAGCAGTTACTCGGAGGAAGGGTCCTATAATTCACCCCTCCACTTT
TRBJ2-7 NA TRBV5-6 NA CASSPLQAYEQYF TGTGCCAGCAGCCCCCTTCAGGCCTACGAGCAGTACTTC
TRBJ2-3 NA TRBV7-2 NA CASSFRWTTSTDTQYF TGTGCCAGCAGCTTTCGCTGGACAACTAGCACAGATACGCAGTATTTT
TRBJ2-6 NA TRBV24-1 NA CATSDLEGAGANVLTF TGTGCCACCAGTGATTTAGAAGGGGCTGGGGCCAACGTCCTGACTTTC
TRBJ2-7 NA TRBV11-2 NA CASSLQRLAYEQYF TGTGCCAGCAGCTTACAGAGATTAGCCTACGAGCAGTACTTC
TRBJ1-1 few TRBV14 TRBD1 CASSQEISRTGEAFF TGTGCCAGCAGCCAAGAGATATCGCGGACAGGGGAAGCTTTCTTT
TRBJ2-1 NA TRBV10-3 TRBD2 CANFLLADEDNEQFF TGTGCCAACTTCCTACTAGCGGACGAAGACAATGAGCAGTTCTTC
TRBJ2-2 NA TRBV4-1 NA CASSPLEGTGELFF TGCGCCAGCAGCCCTCTGGAGGGCACCGGGGAGCTGTTTTTT
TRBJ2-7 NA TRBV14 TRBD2 CASSPSGSLISNEQYF TGTGCCAGCAGCCCCAGCGGGAGCTTGATTTCCAATGAGCAGTACTTC
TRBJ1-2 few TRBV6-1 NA CVLIGDEVVNYGYTF TGTGTTTTGATAGGGGACGAAGTCGTTAACTATGGCTACACCTTC
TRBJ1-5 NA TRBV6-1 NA CASSESGTHQPQHF TGTGCCAGCAGTGAATCAGGGACCCATCAGCCCCAGCATTTT
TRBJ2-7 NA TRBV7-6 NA CASSFGEDRYEQYF TGTGCCAGCAGCTTTGGCGAGGATCGGTACGAGCAGTACTTC
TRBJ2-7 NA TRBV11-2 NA CASSLLRHEQYF TGTGCCAGCAGCCTCCTCCGGCACGAGCAGTACTTC
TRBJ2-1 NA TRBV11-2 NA CASSLSLGTQPYNEQFF TGTGCCAGCAGCTTAAGTTTAGGGACCCAGCCCTACAATGAGCAGTTCTTC
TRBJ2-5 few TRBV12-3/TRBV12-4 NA CASLGRQWEKTQYF TGTGCCAGTCTGGGGAGGCAATGGGAAAAGACCCAGTACTTC
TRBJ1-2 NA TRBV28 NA CASRRPLHYGYTF TGTGCCAGTAGACGGCCTCTCCACTATGGCTACACCTTC
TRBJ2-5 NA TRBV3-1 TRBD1 CASGDRGQYF TGTGCCAGCGGAGACAGGGGGCAGTACTTC
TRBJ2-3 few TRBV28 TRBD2 CASSPSGRGRGTDTQYF TGTGCCAGCAGTCCGTCGGGACGCGGGAGGGGCACAGATACGCAGTATTTT
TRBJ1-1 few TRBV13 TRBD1 CASSLVGTGVPNTEAFF TGTGCCAGCAGCTTAGTCGGGACAGGCGTCCCGAACACTGAAGCTTTCTTT
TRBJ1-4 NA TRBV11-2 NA CATRFEEKLFF TGTGCCACACGATTCGAAGAAAAACTGTTTTTT
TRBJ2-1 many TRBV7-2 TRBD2 CASSPSGRGYNEQFF TGTGCCAGCAGCCCTAGCGGGAGAGGCTACAATGAGCAGTTCTTC